This TCR beta chain is from a study of shared clonotypes between healthy human individuals. About this clone: Antigen: not known.

Germline V gene lookup returns CDR1 MGHRA and CDR2 YSYEKL. The CDR3 sequence is 15 residues long. Trimming pared 4 bases from V and 5 bases from J, leaving 15 bases between. Study-wide findings and caveats: Among donors, sharing of clonotypes was expected to be affected by sequencing depth.

Produced via immunoSEQ multiplex PCR; TCRdb's table is partial and in-frame only. The sample has about 980,000 clones, around 80% seen once. Sample: memory CD4+ T cells sorted from blood. Indicated subset: CD45RA-negative fraction. The V call is TRBV4-1, the J call TRBJ1-5, with D tentatively TRBD1 (6 bases). The receptor was derived from a man between 18 and 35 years old in good health. This CDR3 reads CASSPWTDRDQPQHF. The CDR3 coding sequence is TGCGCCAGCAGCCCTTGGACGGACAGAGATCAGCCCCAGCATTTT.